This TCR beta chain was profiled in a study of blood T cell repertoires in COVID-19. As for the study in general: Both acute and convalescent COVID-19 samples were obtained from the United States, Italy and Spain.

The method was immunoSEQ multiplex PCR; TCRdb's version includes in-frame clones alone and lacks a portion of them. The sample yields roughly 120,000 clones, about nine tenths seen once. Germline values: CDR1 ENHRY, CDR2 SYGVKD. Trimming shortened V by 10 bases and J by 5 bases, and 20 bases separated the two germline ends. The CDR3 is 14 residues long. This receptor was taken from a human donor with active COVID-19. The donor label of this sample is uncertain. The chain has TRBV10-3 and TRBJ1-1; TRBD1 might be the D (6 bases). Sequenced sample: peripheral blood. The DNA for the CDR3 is TGTGCCACCAAGGAACAGGGCAGAGGGACTGAAGCTTTCTTT. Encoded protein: CATKEQGRGTEAFF.